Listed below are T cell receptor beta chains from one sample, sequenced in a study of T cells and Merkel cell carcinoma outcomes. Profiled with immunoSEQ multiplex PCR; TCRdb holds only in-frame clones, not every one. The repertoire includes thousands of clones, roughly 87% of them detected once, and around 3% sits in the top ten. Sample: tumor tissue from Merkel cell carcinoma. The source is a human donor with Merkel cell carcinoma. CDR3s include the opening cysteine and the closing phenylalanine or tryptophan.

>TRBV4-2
CASSPSRGTSYNEQFF
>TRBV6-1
CASSEATGVGTDTQYF
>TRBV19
CASSPAGARGDTQYF
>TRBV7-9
CASIHLQGAGTEAFF
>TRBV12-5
CASGLGLNTEAFF
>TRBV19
CASSGGLGDFYGYTF
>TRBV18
CASSPTGETQYF
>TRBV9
CASSVSGGHNEQFF
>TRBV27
CASSPVGGNYGYTF
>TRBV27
CASSFYGPTTTYNEQFF
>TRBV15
CATSSLRDRGNIQYF
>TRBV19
CASSISQASPNTEAFF
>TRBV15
CATGLEDNSPLHF
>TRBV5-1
CASAEGSGGYNEQFF
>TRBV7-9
CASSLQESHNTGELFF
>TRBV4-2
CASSQDGGYTF
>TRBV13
CASSSKGQGETQYF
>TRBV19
CASRTTFTTNEKLFF
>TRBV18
CASSPQRDTGNTIYF
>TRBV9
CASSLRDYNEQFF
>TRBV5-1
CASSPGSANKNIQYF
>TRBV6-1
CASSERGTGQETQYF
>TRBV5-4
CASSAAQGTGANVLTF
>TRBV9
CASSVDGSGGQETQYF
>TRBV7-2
CASSLAPAGTSSNEQFF
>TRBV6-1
CASNGVERYTEAFF
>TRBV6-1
CASAPDRVTNEQFF
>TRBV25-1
CASSATGVEGYTF
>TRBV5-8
CASSFLRATQYF
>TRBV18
CASSPRGPGGYTF
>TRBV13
CASSSSQGTRSYEQYF
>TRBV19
CASSITEDTQYF
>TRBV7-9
CASSYSDRVSNQPQHF
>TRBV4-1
CASSPGQGAVYTGELFF
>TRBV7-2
CASSPLIRGNTEAFF
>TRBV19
CASSRQRYSNQPQHF
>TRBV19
CASTGTSGVNTGELFF
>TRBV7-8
CASSLPGTSGGSTDTQYF
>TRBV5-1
CASSGGQPNTGELFF
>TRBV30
CAWSGSLAGGSNEQFF
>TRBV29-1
CSVGTGTNEKLFF
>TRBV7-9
CASSLAGFEAFF
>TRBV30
CAWSRALGQPQHF
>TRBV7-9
CASSLASGALTDQETQYF
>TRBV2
CASRKLAGTGELFF
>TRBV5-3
CARSLMGRDQPQHF
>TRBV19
CASSIQGRRGDTQYF
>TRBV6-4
CASSDGTGGEQPQHF
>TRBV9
CASSVEGELFF
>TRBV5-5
CASSLDGLDNQPQHF
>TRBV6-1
CASRDQGLQYF
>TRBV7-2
CASSSYGVAGELFF
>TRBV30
CAWKGRTEAFF